The clone carrying this TCR beta chain was recorded only once. Its cognate antigen is unknown. Some clones are missing from TCRdb's copy, which holds only in-frame ones; the method was immunoSEQ multiplex PCR. The sample shows 200,000 or so clones, approximately 94% of them seen only once. This sample was taken from a study of T cell responses to AZD1222 COVID-19 vaccine. Germline V gene lookup returns CDR1 SGHNT and CDR2 YYREEE (reference sequence). Trimming left V 1 base short and J 5 bases short, with 10 bases between. The CDR3 length is 13 residues. Study-wide results and limits: At 160-218 and 743-854, vaccine-associated CD4 TCRs were dominant, and they spanned spike. A reported finding is that nearly half of spike-specific TCRs target unmutated variant regions. Compared with day 0, the breadth and depth of the Spike-specific TCR repertoire rose significantly after two doses of AZD1222. At study baseline, merely more than 5 AZD1222 recipients were seropositive.

This clonotype was obtained from an adult in good health. This specimen was peripheral blood, taken on day 0 of MenACWY control vaccination. The genes are TRBV5-4 and TRBJ2-7; TRBD2 might be the D (5 bases). Here the CDR3 DNA reads TGTGCCAGCAGCTTGTCACCCGGGAACGAGCAGTACTTC. Translation: CASSLSPGNEQYF.